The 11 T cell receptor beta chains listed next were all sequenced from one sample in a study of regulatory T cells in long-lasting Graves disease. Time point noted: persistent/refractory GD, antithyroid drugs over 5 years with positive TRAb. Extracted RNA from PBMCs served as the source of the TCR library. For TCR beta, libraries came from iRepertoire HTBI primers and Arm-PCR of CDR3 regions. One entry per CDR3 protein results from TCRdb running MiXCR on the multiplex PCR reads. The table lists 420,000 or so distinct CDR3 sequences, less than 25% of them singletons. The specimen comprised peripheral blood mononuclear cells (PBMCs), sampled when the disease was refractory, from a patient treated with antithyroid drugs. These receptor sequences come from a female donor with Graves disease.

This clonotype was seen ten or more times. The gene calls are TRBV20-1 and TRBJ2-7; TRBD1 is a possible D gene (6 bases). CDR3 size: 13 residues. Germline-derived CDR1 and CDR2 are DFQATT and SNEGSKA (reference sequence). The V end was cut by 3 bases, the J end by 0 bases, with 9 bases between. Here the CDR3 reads CSARRQDSYEQYF. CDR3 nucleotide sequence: TGCAGTGCTAGGAGACAGGACTCCTACGAGCAGTACTTC.

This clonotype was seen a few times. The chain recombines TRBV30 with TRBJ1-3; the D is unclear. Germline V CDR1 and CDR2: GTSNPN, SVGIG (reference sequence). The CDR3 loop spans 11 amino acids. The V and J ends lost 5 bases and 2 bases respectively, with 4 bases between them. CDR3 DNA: TGTGCCTGGCTACCTGGAAACACCATATATTTT. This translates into CAWLPGNTIYF.

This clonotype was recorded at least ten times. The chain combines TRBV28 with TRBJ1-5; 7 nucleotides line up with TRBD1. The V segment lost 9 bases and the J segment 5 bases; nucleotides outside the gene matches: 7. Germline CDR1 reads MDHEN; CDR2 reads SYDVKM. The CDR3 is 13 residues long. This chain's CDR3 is CASKTGTDQPQHF. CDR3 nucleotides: TGTGCCAGTAAGACAGGGACCGATCAGCCCCAGCATTTT.

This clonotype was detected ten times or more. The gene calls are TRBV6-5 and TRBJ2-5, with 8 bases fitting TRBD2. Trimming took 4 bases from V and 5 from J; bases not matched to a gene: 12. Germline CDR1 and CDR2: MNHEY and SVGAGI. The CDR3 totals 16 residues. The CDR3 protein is CASSSPWAGGEETQYF. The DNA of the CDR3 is TGTGCCAGCAGTTCCCCCTGGGCGGGAGGCGAGGAGACCCAGTACTTC.

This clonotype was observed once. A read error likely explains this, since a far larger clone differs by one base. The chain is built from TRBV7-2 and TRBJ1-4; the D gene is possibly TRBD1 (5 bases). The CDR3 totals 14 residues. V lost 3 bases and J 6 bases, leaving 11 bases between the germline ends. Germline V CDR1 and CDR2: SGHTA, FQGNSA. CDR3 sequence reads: CASSLAGQDEKLFF. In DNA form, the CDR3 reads TGTGCCAGCAGCTTGGCAGGGCAAGATGAAAAACTGTTTTTT.

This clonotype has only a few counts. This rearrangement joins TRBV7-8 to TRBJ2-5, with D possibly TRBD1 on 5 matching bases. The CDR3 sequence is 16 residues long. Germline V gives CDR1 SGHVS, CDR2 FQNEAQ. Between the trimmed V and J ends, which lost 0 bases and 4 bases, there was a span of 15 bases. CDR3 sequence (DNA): TGTGCCAGCAGCTTAGCTAAGGGGATTTCTACAGAGACCCAGTACTTC. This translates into CASSLAKGISTETQYF.

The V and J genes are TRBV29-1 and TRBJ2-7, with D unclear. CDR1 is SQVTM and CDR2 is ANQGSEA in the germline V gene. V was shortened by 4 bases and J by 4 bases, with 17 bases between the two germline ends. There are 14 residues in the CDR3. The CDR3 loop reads CSVVPDGYSYEQYF. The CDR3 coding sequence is TGCAGCGTTGTCCCCGACGGATACAGTTACGAGCAGTACTTC.

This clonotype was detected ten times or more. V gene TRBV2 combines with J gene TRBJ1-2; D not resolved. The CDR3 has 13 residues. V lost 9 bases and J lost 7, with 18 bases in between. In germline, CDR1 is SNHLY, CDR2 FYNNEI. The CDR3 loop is CASRAHQESGYTF. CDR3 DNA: TGTGCCAGTCGGGCCCACCAAGAGAGTGGCTACACCTTC.

CDR3 residues: CASSLGWSLAGSYEQYF. In DNA form, the CDR3 reads TGTGCCAGCAGCTTAGGCTGGTCCCTAGCGGGTTCCTACGAGCAGTACTTC. The V and J genes are TRBV13 and TRBJ2-7; the match to TRBD2 covers 8 bases. CDR1 PRHDT and CDR2 FYEKMQ come from the germline V gene (reference sequence). J gave up 1 base and V 0 bases, and 8 bases lay outside the gene matches. The CDR3 consists of 17 residues.

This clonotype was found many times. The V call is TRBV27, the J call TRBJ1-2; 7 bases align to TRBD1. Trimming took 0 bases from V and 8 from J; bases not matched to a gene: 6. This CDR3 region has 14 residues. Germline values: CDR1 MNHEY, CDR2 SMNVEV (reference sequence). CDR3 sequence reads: CASSLSRTGGGYTF. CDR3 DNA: TGTGCCAGCAGTTTATCGCGGACAGGCGGGGGCTACACCTTC.

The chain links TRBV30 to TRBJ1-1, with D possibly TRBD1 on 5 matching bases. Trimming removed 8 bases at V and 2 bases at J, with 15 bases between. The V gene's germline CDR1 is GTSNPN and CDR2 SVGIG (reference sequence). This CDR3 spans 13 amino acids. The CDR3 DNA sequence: TGTGCCCAACATCACAGGTACAACACTGAAGCTTTCTTT. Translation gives CAQHHRYNTEAFF.